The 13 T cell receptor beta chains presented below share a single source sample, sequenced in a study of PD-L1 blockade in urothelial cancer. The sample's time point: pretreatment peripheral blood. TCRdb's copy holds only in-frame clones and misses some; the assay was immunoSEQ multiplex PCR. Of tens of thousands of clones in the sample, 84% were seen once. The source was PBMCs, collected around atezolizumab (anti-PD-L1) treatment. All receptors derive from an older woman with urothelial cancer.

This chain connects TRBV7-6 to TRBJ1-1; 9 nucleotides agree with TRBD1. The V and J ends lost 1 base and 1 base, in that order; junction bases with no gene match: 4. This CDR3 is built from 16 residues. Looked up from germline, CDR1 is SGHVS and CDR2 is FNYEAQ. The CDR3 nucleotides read TGTGCCAGCAGCTTAGTAGCGGGACAGGGGAACACTGAAGCTTTCTTT. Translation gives CASSLVAGQGNTEAFF.

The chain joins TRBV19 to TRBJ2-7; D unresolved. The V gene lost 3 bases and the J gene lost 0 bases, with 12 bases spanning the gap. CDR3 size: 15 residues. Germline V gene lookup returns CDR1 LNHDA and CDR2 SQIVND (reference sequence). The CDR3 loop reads CASSIGARDSYEQYF. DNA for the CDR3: TGTGCCAGTAGTATTGGAGCGCGAGACTCCTACGAGCAGTACTTC.

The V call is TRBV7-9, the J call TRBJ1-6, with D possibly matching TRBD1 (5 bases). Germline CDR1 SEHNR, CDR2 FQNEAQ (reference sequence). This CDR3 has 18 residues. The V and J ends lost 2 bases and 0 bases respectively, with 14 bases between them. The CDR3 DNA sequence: TGTGCCAGCAGCTTACTCAAGGGGTTGGGCTCCTATAATTCACCCCTCCACTTT. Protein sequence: CASSLLKGLGSYNSPLHF.

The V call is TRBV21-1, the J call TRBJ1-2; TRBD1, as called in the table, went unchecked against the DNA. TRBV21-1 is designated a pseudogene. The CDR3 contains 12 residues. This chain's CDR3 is CASTQTGDGYTF. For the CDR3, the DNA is TGTGCCAGCACCCAGACAGGGGATGGCTACACCTTC.

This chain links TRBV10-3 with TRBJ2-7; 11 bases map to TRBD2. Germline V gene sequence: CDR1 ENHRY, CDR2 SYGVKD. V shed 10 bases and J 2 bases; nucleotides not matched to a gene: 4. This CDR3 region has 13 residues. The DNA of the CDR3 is TGTGCCACCAGACTAGCGGGGACCTACGAGCAGTACTTC. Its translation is CATRLAGTYEQYF.

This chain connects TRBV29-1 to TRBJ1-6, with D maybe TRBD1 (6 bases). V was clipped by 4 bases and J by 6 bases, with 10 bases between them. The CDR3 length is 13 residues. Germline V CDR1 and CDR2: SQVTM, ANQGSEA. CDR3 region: CSVGQDSNSPLHF. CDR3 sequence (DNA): TGCAGCGTTGGACAGGACAGTAATTCACCCCTCCACTTT.

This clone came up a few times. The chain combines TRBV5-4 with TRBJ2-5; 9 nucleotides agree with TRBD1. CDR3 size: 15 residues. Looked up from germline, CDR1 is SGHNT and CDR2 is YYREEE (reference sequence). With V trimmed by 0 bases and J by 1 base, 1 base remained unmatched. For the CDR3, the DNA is TGTGCCAGCAGCTTGGGGACAGGGGCCCAAGAGACCCAGTACTTC. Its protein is CASSLGTGAQETQYF.

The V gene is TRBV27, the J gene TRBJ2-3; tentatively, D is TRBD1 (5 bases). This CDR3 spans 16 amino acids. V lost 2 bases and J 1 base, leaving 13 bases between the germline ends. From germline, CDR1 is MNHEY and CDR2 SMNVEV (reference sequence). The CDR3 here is CASSLKRQLGTDTQYF. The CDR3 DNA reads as TGTGCCAGCAGTTTAAAACGACAGCTAGGCACAGATACGCAGTATTTT.

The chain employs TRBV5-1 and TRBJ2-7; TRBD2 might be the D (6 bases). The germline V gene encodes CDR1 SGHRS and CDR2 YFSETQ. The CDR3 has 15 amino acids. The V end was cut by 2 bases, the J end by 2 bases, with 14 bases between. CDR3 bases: TGCGCCAGCAGCTTATCGGGACTGCCCGCCTACGAGCAGTACTTC. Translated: CASSLSGLPAYEQYF.

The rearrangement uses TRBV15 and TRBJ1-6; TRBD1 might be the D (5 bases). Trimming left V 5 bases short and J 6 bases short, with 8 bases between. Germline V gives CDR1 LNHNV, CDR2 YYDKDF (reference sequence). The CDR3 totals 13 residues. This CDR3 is CATSRGINSPLHF. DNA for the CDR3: TGTGCCACCAGCCGGGGGATTAATTCACCCCTCCACTTT.

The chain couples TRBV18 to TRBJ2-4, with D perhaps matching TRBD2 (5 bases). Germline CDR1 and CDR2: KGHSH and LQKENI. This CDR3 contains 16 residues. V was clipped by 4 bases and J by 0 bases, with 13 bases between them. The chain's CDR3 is CASSLLDSLAKNIQYF. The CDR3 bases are TGTGCCAGCTCACTTTTGGACTCCTTAGCCAAAAACATTCAGTACTTC.

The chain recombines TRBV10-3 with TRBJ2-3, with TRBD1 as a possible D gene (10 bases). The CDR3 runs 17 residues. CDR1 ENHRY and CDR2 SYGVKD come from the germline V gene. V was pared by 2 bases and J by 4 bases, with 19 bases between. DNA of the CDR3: TGTGCCATCAGTGAGGGGTCTAGCGGGACAGGGGCAGATACGCAGTATTTT. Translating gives CAISEGSSGTGADTQYF.

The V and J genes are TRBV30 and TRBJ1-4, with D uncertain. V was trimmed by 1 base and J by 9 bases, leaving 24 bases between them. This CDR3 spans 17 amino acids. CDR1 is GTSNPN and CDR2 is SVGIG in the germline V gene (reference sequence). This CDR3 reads CAWSGGSAGLGLKKLFF. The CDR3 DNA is TGTGCCTGGAGTGGCGGATCGGCCGGATTAGGATTAAAAAAACTGTTTTTT.